Each of the 16 T cell receptor beta chains below was sequenced from the same sample in a study of cytomegalovirus exposure and HLA in healthy donors (dated by TCRdb to the late 2010s). Library preparation used the immunoSEQ multiplex PCR assay. The multiplex PCR relied on a mix of 60 forward primers for TCR Vbeta segments and 13 reverse primers for TCR Jbeta segments. TCRdb took this table from immuneACCESS and kept in-frame rearrangements with V and J called. Such tables lack part of the clones; where checked against another copy, unresolved V genes explain under half of the gap, and the rest is unexplained. The record for this sample contains 60,000 or so clones. The ten top clones hold 8.9% of the sample. The sample was PBMCs. The source is a man over 45 in good health and CMV-seropositive.

This chain links TRBV6-5 with TRBJ2-1; 9 bases are shared with TRBD1. There are 16 residues in the CDR3. Trimming took 2 bases from V and 0 from J; bases not matched to a gene: 2. The V gene's germline CDR1 is MNHEY and CDR2 SVGAGI. This CDR3 reads CASSYGTGSSYNEQFF. DNA of the CDR3: TGTGCCAGCAGTTACGGGACAGGGAGCTCCTACAATGAGCAGTTCTTC.

The chain joins TRBV6-5 to TRBJ2-7; D not resolved. Germline V lookup: CDR1 MNHEY, CDR2 SVGAGI. The CDR3 is made up of 11 amino acids. V was cut by 5 bases and J by 7 bases, with 9 bases left in between. The CDR3 region is CASSKKTEQYF. The CDR3 region has the DNA TGTGCCAGCAGTAAAAAGACAGAGCAGTACTTC.

V and J are TRBV18 and TRBJ2-1; 8 bases are shared with TRBD2. V gave up 5 bases and J gave up 9 bases; unmatched junction bases: 9. Germline CDR1 KGHSH, CDR2 LQKENI. The CDR3 has 14 amino acids. The DNA for the CDR3 is TGTGCCAGCTCAAGTCCCGGGACTAGATTTGAGCAGTTCTTC. Its protein is CASSSPGTRFEQFF.

The V and J genes are TRBV19 and TRBJ1-1, with a weak D call TRBD1 (5 bases). Per germline, CDR1 LNHDA and CDR2 SQIVND (reference sequence). The CDR3 loop spans 14 amino acids. V was trimmed by 3 bases and J by 5 bases, leaving 13 bases between them. The CDR3, as DNA: TGTGCCAGTAGTATCGGCAGGGCGGCGACTGAAGCTTTCTTT. Encoded protein: CASSIGRAATEAFF.

V gene TRBV7-2 combines with J gene TRBJ2-5; tentative D call: TRBD2 (5 bases). Trimming shortened V by 3 bases and J by 7 bases, and 9 bases separated the two germline ends. CDR1 and CDR2 (germline): SGHTA, FQGNSA. The CDR3 sequence is 12 residues long. The CDR3 loop is CASSLEVATQYF. CDR3 DNA sequence: TGTGCCAGCAGCTTGGAGGTTGCGACCCAGTACTTC.

The rearrangement uses TRBV18 and TRBJ2-7, with TRBD1 identical over 10 bases. V gave up 2 bases and J gave up 9 bases; unmatched junction bases: 7. Germline CDR1 KGHSH, CDR2 LQKENI. The CDR3 loop spans 14 amino acids. The CDR3 DNA sequence: TGTGCCAGCTCACCAGGGACAGGGGCAGGCGGGCAGTACTTC. Translation: CASSPGTGAGGQYF.

The rearrangement uses TRBV29-1 and TRBJ2-3, with TRBD1 identical over 12 bases. The CDR3 extends over 15 amino acids. The germline V gene has CDR1 SQVTM and CDR2 ANQGSEA. The ends lost 1 base at V and 7 bases at J; junction bases unmatched: 6. CDR3 nucleotide sequence: TGCAGCGTTGAAGGGGACAGGGGGCGGGGAAATACGCAGTATTTT. It yields the protein CSVEGDRGRGNTQYF.

The chain has TRBV2 and TRBJ1-6; 8 positions match TRBD1. Losses at the gene ends were 6 bases for V and 7 bases for J; bases not matched to a gene: 8. The CDR3 sequence is 15 residues long. Germline V gives CDR1 SNHLY, CDR2 FYNNEI. The CDR3 bases are TGTGCCAGCAGCCAAGGACAGGGCTCAAATTCACCCCTCCACTTT. Its translation: CASSQGQGSNSPLHF.

The chain carries TRBV7-9 and TRBJ2-7; TRBD1 matches 10 bases. With 10 bases clipped from V and 6 bases from J, the junction kept 9 bases outside the gene matches. CDR1 SEHNR and CDR2 FQNEAQ come from the germline V gene (reference sequence). The CDR3 spans 13 residues. The CDR3 protein is CATSGTGAGEQYF. The CDR3 nucleotides read TGTGCCACCTCAGGGACAGGGGCTGGCGAGCAGTACTTC. The whole variable domain, filled in from reference TRBV7-9 and TRBJ2-7, reads DTGVSQNPRHKITKRGQNVTFRCDPISEHNRLYWYRQTLGQGPEFLTYFQNEAQLEKSRLLSDRFSAERPKGSFSTLEIQRTEQGDSAMYLCATSGTGAGEQYFGPGTRLTVT.

The chain joins TRBV11-1 to TRBJ2-7; D might be TRBD1 (6 bases). The CDR3 covers 13 residues. Trimming removed 5 bases from V and 6 bases from J, with 14 bases in between. Germline CDR1 SGHAT, CDR2 FQDESV (reference sequence). As DNA, the CDR3 is TGTGCCAGCAGCCCAGCTGGGGGCGGCGAGCAGTACTTC. Residues: CASSPAGGGEQYF.

V is TRBV7-2 and J is TRBJ2-3; 9 bases are shared with TRBD2. Germline loops: CDR1 SGHTA, CDR2 FQGNSA. The CDR3 covers 16 residues. V was pared by 5 bases and J by 0 bases, with 6 bases of the junction left unmatched. In DNA, the CDR3 is TGTGCCAGCAGCCCCTCTCTAGCGGGAAGCACAGATACGCAGTATTTT. Protein: CASSPSLAGSTDTQYF. The full variable domain, rest sourced from reference TRBV7-2 and TRBJ2-3, is GAGVSQSPSNKVTEKGKDVELRCDPISGHTALYWYRQSLGQGLEFLIYFQGNSAPDKSGLPSDRFSAERTGGSVSTLTIQRTQQEDSAVYLCASSPSLAGSTDTQYFGPGTRLTVL.

The chain has TRBV7-6 and TRBJ2-7; 10 nucleotides align to TRBD1. The CDR3 totals 15 residues. V trimming: 4 bases; J trimming: 5 bases; junction bases outside the gene matches: 8. The germline V gene has CDR1 SGHVS and CDR2 FNYEAQ. The CDR3 DNA reads TGTGCCAGCAGCTCTAGGAGGACAGGGGGAAACGAGCAGTACTTC. Translated: CASSSRRTGGNEQYF.

To note about this clone: At one end the junction does not follow the germline gene, possibly because of a read error. The genes are TRBV4-3 and TRBJ1-4; the match to TRBD1 covers 8 bases. Germline V gene data show CDR1 as LGHNA and CDR2 as YSLEER. This CDR3 comprises 14 residues. The CDR3 protein is CASSLDRANGKLFF. In nucleotides, the CDR3 is TGCGCCAGCAGCCTGGACAGGGCTAATGGAAAACTGTTTTTT.

This sequence joins TRBV5-5 and TRBJ1-2; D remains ambiguous. The CDR3 is 14 residues long. V lost 4 bases, J lost 8 bases, and 18 bases lay in between. The V gene's germline CDR1 is SGHKS and CDR2 YYEKEE (reference sequence). CDR3 nucleotide sequence: TGTGCCAGCAGCCGGAACCTGGGAGATATGGGCTACACCTTC. Protein sequence: CASSRNLGDMGYTF.

This rearrangement joins TRBV6-1 to TRBJ2-7; 7 positions agree with TRBD1. Trimming took 5 bases from V and 3 from J; bases not matched to a gene: 10. The length of the CDR3 is 15 residues. CDR1 is MNHNS, CDR2 SASEGT, per germline. CDR3 amino acids: CASSTARDRFYEQYF. The CDR3 DNA reads TGTGCCAGCAGTACCGCCCGGGACAGATTCTACGAGCAGTACTTC.

The chain couples TRBV19 to TRBJ1-2; 8 nucleotides agree with TRBD1. The germline gives CDR1 LNHDA, CDR2 SQIVND (reference sequence). CDR3 length equals 14 residues. Trimming took 7 bases from V and 3 from J; bases not matched to a gene: 7. CDR3: CASTPGQGYYGYTF. The CDR3 DNA sequence: TGTGCCAGTACCCCCGGACAGGGCTACTATGGCTACACCTTC.